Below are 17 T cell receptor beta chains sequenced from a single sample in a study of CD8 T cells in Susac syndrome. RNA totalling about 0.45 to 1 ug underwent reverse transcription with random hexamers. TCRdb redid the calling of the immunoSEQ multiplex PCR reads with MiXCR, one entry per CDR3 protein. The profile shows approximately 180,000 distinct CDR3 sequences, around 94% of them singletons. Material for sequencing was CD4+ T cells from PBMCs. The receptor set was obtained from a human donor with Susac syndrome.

This CDR3 is CSAMDRGHGYTF. CDR3 bases: TGCAGTGCTATGGACAGGGGGCATGGCTACACCTTC. The gene calls are TRBV20-1 and TRBJ1-2; 11 nucleotides agree with TRBD1. Germline V lookup: CDR1 DFQATT, CDR2 SNEGSKA (reference sequence). Trimming removed 4 bases from V and 6 bases from J; junction bases left unmatched: 1. The CDR3 is 12 residues long.

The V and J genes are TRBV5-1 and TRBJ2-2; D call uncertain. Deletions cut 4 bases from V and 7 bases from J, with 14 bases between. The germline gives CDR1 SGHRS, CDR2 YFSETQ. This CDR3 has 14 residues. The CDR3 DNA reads TGCGCCAGCAGCCAAGAACGTTGGGACGGGGAGCTGTTTTTT. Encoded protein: CASSQERWDGELFF. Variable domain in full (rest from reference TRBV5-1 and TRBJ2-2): KAGVTQTPRYLIKTRGQQVTLSCSPISGHRSVSWYQQTPGQGLQFLFEYFSETQRNKGNFPGRFSGRQFSNSRSEMNVSTLELGDSALYLCASSQERWDGELFFGEGSRLTVL.

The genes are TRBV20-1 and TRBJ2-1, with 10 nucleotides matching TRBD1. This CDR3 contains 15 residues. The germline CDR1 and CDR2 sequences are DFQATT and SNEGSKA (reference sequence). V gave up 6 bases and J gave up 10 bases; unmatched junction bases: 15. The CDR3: CSAPTGGRRDGEQFF. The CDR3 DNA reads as TGCAGTGCCCCGACAGGGGGCCGGAGAGACGGGGAGCAGTTCTTC.

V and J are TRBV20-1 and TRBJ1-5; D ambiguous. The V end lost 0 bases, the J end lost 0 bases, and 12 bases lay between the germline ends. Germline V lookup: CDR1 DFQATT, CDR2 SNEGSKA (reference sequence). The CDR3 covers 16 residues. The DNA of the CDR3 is TGCAGTGCTAGAGATAAGGGATGGTATAGCAATCAGCCCCAGCATTTT. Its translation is CSARDKGWYSNQPQHF.

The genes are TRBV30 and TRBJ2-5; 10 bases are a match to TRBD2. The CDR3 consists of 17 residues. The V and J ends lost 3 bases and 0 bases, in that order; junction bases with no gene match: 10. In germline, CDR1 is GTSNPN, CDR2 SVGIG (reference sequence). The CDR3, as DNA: TGTGCCTGGAGGGCCCGGACTAGCGGCTCGTACCAAGAGACCCAGTACTTC. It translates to CAWRARTSGSYQETQYF.

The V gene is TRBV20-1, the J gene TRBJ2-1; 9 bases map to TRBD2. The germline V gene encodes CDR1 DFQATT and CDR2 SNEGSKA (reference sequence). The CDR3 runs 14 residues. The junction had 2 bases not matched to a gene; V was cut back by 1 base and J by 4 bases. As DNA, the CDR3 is TGCAGTGCTAGAGCTAGCGGGATATACAATGAGCAGTTCTTC. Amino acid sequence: CSARASGIYNEQFF.

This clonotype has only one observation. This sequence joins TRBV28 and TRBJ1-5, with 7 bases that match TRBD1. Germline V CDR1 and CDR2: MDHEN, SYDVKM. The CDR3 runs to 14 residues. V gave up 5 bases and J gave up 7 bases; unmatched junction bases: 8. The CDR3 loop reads CASSLTGERQPQHF. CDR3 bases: TGTGCCAGCAGTCTCACAGGGGAGAGGCAGCCCCAGCATTTT.

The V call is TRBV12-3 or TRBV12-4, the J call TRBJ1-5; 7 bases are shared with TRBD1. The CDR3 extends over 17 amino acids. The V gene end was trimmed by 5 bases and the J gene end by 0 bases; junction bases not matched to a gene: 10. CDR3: CASSLIGTDNSNQPQHF. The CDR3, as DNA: TGTGCCAGCAGTCTGATTGGGACAGATAATAGCAATCAGCCCCAGCATTTT.

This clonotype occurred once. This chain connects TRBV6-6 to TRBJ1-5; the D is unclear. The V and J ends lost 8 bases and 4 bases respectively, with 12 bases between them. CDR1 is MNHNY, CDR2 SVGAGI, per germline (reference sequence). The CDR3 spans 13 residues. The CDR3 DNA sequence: TGTGCCAGCCGGGCGGGGTTTAATCAGCCCCAGCATTTT. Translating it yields CASRAGFNQPQHF.

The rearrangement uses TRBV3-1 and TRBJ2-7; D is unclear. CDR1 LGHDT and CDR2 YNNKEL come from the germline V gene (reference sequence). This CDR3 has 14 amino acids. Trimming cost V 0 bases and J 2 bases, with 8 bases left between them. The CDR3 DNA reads TGTGCCAGCAGCCAAGATCCGGGCACCTACGAGCAGTACTTC. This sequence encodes CASSQDPGTYEQYF.

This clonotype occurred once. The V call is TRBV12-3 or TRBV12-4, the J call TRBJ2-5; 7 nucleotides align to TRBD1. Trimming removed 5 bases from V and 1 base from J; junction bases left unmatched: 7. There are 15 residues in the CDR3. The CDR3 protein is CASSLRPGGQETQYF. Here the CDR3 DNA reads TGTGCCAGCAGTCTACGACCAGGGGGCCAAGAGACCCAGTACTTC.

CDR3 DNA: TGTGCCAGCAGCTTAGCGCTAGGGCCTGGTGGCTACACCTTC. Translating it yields CASSLALGPGGYTF. The J gene is TRBJ1-2, the V gene TRBV7-2; no reliable D call. Looked up from germline, CDR1 is SGHTA and CDR2 is FQGNSA. The ends were cut back, 0 bases at V and 7 bases at J, with 12 bases in the middle. The CDR3 runs to 14 residues.

In DNA, the CDR3 is TGTGCCAGCAGTTACACCTCCGGGACAGGGCCAGAAGATGGCTACACCTTC. It is translated as CASSYTSGTGPEDGYTF. This chain uses TRBV6-5 with TRBJ1-2; 9 bases map to TRBD1. The CDR3 runs to 17 residues. The V and J ends lost 2 bases and 6 bases, in that order; junction bases with no gene match: 13. Per the germline V gene, CDR1 is MNHEY and CDR2 is SVGAGI.

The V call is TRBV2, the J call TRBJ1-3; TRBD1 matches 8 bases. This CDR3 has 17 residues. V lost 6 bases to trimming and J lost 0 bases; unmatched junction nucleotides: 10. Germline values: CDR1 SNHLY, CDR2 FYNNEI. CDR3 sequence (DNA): TGTGCCAGCAGGCGACAGGGGATGACGAGCTCTGGAAACACCATATATTTT. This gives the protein CASRRQGMTSSGNTIYF.

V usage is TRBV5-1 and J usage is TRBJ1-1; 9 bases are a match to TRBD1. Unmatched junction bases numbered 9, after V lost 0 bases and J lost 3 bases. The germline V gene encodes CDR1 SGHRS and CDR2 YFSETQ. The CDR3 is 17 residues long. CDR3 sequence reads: CASSLDRGRGSYTEAFF. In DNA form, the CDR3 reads TGCGCCAGCAGCTTGGACAGGGGGCGCGGGTCGTACACTGAAGCTTTCTTT.

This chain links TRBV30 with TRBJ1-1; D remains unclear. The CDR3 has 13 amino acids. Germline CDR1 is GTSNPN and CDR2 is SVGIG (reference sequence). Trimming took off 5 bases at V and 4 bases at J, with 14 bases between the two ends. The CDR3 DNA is TGTGCCTGGCAAAGGGAATCGGGCACTGAAGCTTTCTTT. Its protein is CAWQRESGTEAFF.

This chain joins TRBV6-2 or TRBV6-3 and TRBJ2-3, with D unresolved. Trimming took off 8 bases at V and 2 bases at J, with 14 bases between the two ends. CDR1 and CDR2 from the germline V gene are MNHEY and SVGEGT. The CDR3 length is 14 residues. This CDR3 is CASSSQRSTDTQYF. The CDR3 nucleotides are TGTGCCAGCTCGTCCCAAAGGTCCACAGATACGCAGTATTTT.